This entry lists 2 T cell receptor beta chains sequenced from one sample in a study of blood T cell repertoires in COVID-19. TCRdb's table, derived via immunoSEQ multiplex PCR, lists solely in-frame clones and lacks some. The data hold about 100,000 clones, with 88% observed a single time. Sequencing was done on a sample of peripheral blood. The origin of the receptors is a human donor in a cohort sampled during active COVID-19.

V usage is TRBV5-6 and J usage is TRBJ1-5, with D possibly matching TRBD1 (5 bases). Trimming took off 4 bases at V and 3 bases at J, with 8 bases between the two ends. CDR1 is SGHDT and CDR2 is YYEEEE in the germline V gene. This CDR3 has 13 residues. The CDR3: CASSPGYNQPQHF. DNA for the CDR3: TGTGCCAGCAGCCCAGGGTACAATCAGCCCCAGCATTTT.

The gene calls are TRBV6-2 or TRBV6-3 and TRBJ2-1; 13 positions match TRBD2. The V and J ends lost 4 bases and 8 bases, in that order; junction bases with no gene match: 11. Per germline, CDR1 MNHEY and CDR2 SVGEGT. This CDR3 is built from 17 residues. The CDR3 DNA reads TGTGCCAGCAGTTGGAGCTTACTAGCGGGAGGGAACTATGAGCAGTTCTTC. It encodes CASSWSLLAGGNYEQFF.